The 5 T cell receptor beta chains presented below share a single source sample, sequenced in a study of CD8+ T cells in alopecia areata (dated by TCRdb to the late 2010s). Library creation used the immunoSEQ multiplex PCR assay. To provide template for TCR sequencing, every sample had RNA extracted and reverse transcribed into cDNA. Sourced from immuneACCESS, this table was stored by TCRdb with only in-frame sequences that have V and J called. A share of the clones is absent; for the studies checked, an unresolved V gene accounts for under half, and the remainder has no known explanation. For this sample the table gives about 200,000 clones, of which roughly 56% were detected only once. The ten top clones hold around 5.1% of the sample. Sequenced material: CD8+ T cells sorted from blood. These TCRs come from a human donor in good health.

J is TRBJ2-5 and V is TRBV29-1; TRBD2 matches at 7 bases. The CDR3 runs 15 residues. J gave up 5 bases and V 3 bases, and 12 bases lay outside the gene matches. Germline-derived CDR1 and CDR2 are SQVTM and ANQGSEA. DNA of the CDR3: TGCAGCGTTGATCGGAGGGAGGGAGGAGGGGAGACCCAGTACTTC. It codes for CSVDRREGGGETQYF.

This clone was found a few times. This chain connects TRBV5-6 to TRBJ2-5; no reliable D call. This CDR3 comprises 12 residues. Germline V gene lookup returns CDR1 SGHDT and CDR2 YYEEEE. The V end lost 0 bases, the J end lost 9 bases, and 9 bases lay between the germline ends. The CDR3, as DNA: TGTGCCAGCAGCTTGGGGGCGGCATCCCAGTACTTC. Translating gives CASSLGAASQYF.

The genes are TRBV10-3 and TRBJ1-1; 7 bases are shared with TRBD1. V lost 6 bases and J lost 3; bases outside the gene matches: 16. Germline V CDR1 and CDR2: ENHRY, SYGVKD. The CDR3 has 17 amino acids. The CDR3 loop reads CAISDTHLGQTDTEAFF. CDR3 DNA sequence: TGTGCCATCAGCGATACACACTTGGGACAGACAGACACTGAAGCTTTCTTT.

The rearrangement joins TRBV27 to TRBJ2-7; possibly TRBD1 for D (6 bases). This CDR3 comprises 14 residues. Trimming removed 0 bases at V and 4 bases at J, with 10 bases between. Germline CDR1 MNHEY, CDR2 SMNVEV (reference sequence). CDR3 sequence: CASSLSTGLYEQYF. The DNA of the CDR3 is TGTGCCAGCAGTTTATCCACAGGGTTATACGAGCAGTACTTC.

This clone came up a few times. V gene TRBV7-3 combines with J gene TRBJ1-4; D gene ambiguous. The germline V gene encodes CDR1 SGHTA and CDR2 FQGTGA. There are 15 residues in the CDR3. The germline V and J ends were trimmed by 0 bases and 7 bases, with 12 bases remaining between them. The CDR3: CASSLTRRDGEKLFF. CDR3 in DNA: TGTGCCAGCAGCTTAACGAGGAGGGATGGTGAAAAACTGTTTTTT. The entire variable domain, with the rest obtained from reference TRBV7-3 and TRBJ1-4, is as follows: GAGVSQTPSNKVTEKGKYVELRCDPISGHTALYWYRQSLGQGPEFLIYFQGTGAADDSGLPNDRFFAVRPEGSVSTLKIQRTERGDSAVYLCASSLTRRDGEKLFFGSGTQLSVL.